These 7 T cell receptor beta chains came from one sample sequenced in a study of identical twins. TCRdb reprocessed the 5' RACE reads with MiXCR, giving one entry per CDR3 protein. The repertoire holds 420,000 or so distinct CDR3 sequences, with approximately 18% as singletons. The sample consisted of naive T cells sorted from blood. These receptors originate from a middle-aged man in good health.

The chain joins TRBV28 to TRBJ2-5, with TRBD2 matching over 9 bases. This CDR3 comprises 15 residues. Trimming cost V 2 bases and J 1 base; bases outside gene matches: 2. Germline V lookup: CDR1 MDHEN, CDR2 SYDVKM. The CDR3 region is CASSLLAGFQETQYF. The CDR3, as DNA: TGTGCCAGCAGTTTACTAGCGGGGTTCCAAGAGACCCAGTACTTC.

The V gene is TRBV6-5, the J gene TRBJ1-4, with D tentatively TRBD1 (5 bases). The germline V gene has CDR1 MNHEY and CDR2 SVGAGI. This CDR3 region has 15 residues. Trimming shortened V by 4 bases and J by 8 bases, and 17 bases separated the two germline ends. This CDR3 is CASSSFWGSSEKLFF. CDR3 bases: TGTGCCAGCAGTTCCTTTTGGGGGTCCAGCGAAAAACTGTTTTTT.

The chain recombines TRBV4-2 with TRBJ2-7; D may be TRBD1 or TRBD2 (5 bases each). V lost 0 bases, J lost 2 bases, and 11 bases lay in between. Germline CDR1 LGHNA, CDR2 YNFKEQ. The CDR3 sequence is 15 residues long. The CDR3 bases are TGTGCCAGCAGCCAAGATCGGGGACCAGCCTACGAGCAGTACTTC. This translates into CASSQDRGPAYEQYF.

In its sample, this clonotype was seen many times. This chain links TRBV28 with TRBJ2-7, with 13 nucleotides matching TRBD2. CDR1 is MDHEN, CDR2 SYDVKM, per germline. The CDR3 is 13 amino acids. The V segment lost 10 bases and the J segment 2 bases; nucleotides outside the gene matches: 2. This CDR3 reads CAIGTSGAYEQYF. The CDR3 nucleotides are TGTGCCATCGGGACTAGCGGGGCCTACGAGCAGTACTTC.

This clonotype was found once. This chain joins TRBV20-1 and TRBJ2-3, with D possibly TRBD2 on 6 matching bases. Germline V gene lookup returns CDR1 DFQATT and CDR2 SNEGSKA (reference sequence). This CDR3 is built from 15 residues. Trimming stripped 2 bases from V and 2 bases from J, with 14 bases between. The CDR3 here is CSARRGGNPTDTQYF. The CDR3, as DNA: TGCAGTGCTAGAAGGGGCGGGAACCCCACAGATACGCAGTATTTT.

The gene calls are TRBV3-1 and TRBJ2-1; 11 bases fit TRBD2. The germline CDR1 and CDR2 sequences are LGHDT and YNNKEL (reference sequence). Germline trimming cut 0 bases from V and 3 bases from J; bases unmatched to any gene: 4. CDR3 length: 17 residues. The CDR3 region is CASSQDLTSGGYNEQFF. CDR3 nucleotides: TGTGCCAGCAGCCAAGACCTAACTAGCGGGGGCTACAATGAGCAGTTCTTC.

The V and J genes are TRBV5-1 and TRBJ1-1; 7 bases are a match to TRBD1. There are 16 residues in the CDR3. CDR1 is SGHRS, CDR2 YFSETQ, per germline. Germline trimming cut 4 bases from V and 1 base from J; bases unmatched to any gene: 10. The CDR3 DNA sequence: TGCGCCAGCAGCCCGACAGGGTTTAAAGCGAACACTGAAGCTTTCTTT. This translates into CASSPTGFKANTEAFF.